This T cell receptor beta chain was sequenced for a study of blood T cell repertoires in COVID-19. Whole-study context: The United States, Italy and Spain supplied acute and convalescent COVID-19 samples. Sources were T cells, B-cell-depleted T cells, or PBMCs; the material itself was cDNA or gDNA.

The CDR3 is made up of 13 amino acids. The germline V gene encodes CDR1 SGHDT and CDR2 YYEEEE. V shed 2 bases, J shed 8 bases, and the junction held 3 bases outside the gene matches. Per the original data handling: Reference gene primer amplification gave estimated nucleated cell counts. Profiled with immunoSEQ multiplex PCR; TCRdb holds only in-frame clones, not every one. The V and J calls and the clone size are those of that table, but D and trimming were determined from the DNA. The table records approximately 31,000 clones, almost 90% of them present only once. The V and J genes are TRBV5-6 and TRBJ2-3; 9 bases are a match to TRBD1. The receptor comes from a man aged 55 to 70 with active COVID-19. Sample: peripheral blood. The CDR3 nucleotides read TGTGCCAGCAGCTTTGGGACAGGGACTACGCAGTATTTT. Amino acid sequence: CASSFGTGTTQYF. Full variable domain (missing parts from reference TRBV5-6 and TRBJ2-3): DAGVTQSPTHLIKTRGQQVTLRCSPKSGHDTVSWYQQALGQGPQFIFQYYEEEERQRGNFPDRFSGHQFPNYSSELNVNALLLGDSALYLCASSFGTGTTQYFGPGTRLTVL.